The 11 T cell receptor beta chains below all came from one sample that was sequenced in a study of T cells in Graves' hyperthyroidism and ophthalmopathy. It was RNA transcripts that yielded the amplified TCR beta CDR3 regions. TCR CDR3 regions were first amplified by RT-PCR with HTBI primers. TCRdb processed the multiplex PCR reads anew with MiXCR; each CDR3 protein has one entry. The table lists approximately 600,000 distinct CDR3 sequences, approximately 15% of them singletons. The sequenced sample was blood. All receptors derive from a woman aged 18-29 years with Graves' ophthalmopathy.

V usage is TRBV19 and J usage is TRBJ2-7; D is unclear. Trimming cost V 5 bases and J 0 bases, with 11 bases left between them. The length of the CDR3 is 14 residues. Germline V gives CDR1 LNHDA, CDR2 SQIVND (reference sequence). CDR3 amino acids: CASSYARSSYEQYF. The CDR3 DNA sequence: TGTGCCAGTAGTTACGCAAGGAGCTCCTACGAGCAGTACTTC.

This clonotype was recorded many times. The chain couples TRBV28 to TRBJ1-1; D remains unclear. This CDR3 region has 14 residues. Trimming cost V 4 bases and J 10 bases, with 19 bases left between them. Per germline, CDR1 MDHEN and CDR2 SYDVKM. CDR3 residues: CASSSHRTALGAFF. The CDR3 region has the DNA TGTGCCAGCAGTTCACACCGGACGGCGCTGGGAGCTTTCTTT. Variable domain in full (rest from reference TRBV28 and TRBJ1-1): DVKVTQSSRYLVKRTGEKVFLECVQDMDHENMFWYRQDPGLGLRLIYFSYDVKMKEKGDIPEGYSVSREKKERFSLILESASTNQTSMYLCASSSHRTALGAFFGQGTRLTVV.

This clonotype was observed many times. V is TRBV2 and J is TRBJ2-1, with TRBD2 identical over 8 bases. CDR3 length equals 16 residues. The V gene end was trimmed by 3 bases and the J gene end by 4 bases; junction bases not matched to a gene: 8. Germline loops: CDR1 SNHLY, CDR2 FYNNEI. CDR3 DNA: TGTGCCAGCAGTGACTGGCTAGCGGGCCGTTACAATGAGCAGTTCTTC. This gives the protein CASSDWLAGRYNEQFF.

To note about this clonotype: Being one base from a much bigger clone, this may be a read error. This chain links TRBV15 with TRBJ2-5; D not certain. CDR1 and CDR2 (germline): LNHNV, YYDKDF (reference sequence). The CDR3 totals 12 residues. CDR3 amino acids: CVTSRQGETQYF. CDR3 nucleotides: TGTGTCACCAGTAGACAAGGGGAGACCCAGTACTTC.

The rearrangement uses TRBV4-3 and TRBJ2-7, with 10 positions matching TRBD2. Germline V CDR1 and CDR2: LGHNA, YSLEER. The CDR3 covers 17 residues. The J segment lost 3 bases and the V segment lost 0 bases, leaving 8 bases of the junction unmatched. The CDR3 here is CASSQESSSGGYYEQYF. The DNA of the CDR3 is TGCGCCAGCAGCCAAGAAAGTTCTAGCGGGGGATACTACGAGCAGTACTTC.

V is TRBV5-8 and J is TRBJ2-1; tentative D call: TRBD2 (6 bases). This CDR3 has 17 amino acids. The germline V gene encodes CDR1 SGHTS and CDR2 YDEGEE. The V and J ends lost 1 base and 2 bases respectively, with 16 bases between them. The CDR3 region has the DNA TGTGCCAGCAGCTTGCGCCCCGGGAGACCCCCCTACAATGAGCAGTTCTTC. It specifies CASSLRPGRPPYNEQFF.

This clonotype was seen only a few times. The rearrangement links TRBV30 to TRBJ2-1, with 10 bases identical to TRBD1. The CDR3 runs 16 residues. Germline values: CDR1 GTSNPN, CDR2 SVGIG (reference sequence). The junction had 14 bases not matched to a gene; V was cut back by 5 bases and J by 7 bases. The CDR3 DNA sequence: TGTGCCTGGGACAGGGGGCCGTCTAGGGGGGGGAATGAGCAGTTCTTC. This sequence encodes CAWDRGPSRGGNEQFF.

V and J are TRBV5-4 and TRBJ2-4; 7 positions agree with TRBD2. The CDR3 sequence is 16 residues long. From germline, CDR1 is SGHNT and CDR2 YYREEE (reference sequence). V was pared by 7 bases and J by 0 bases, with 10 bases of the junction left unmatched. The CDR3 DNA reads TGTGCCAGCTCGGGAGGCGGCGGGGTAGCCAAAAACATTCAGTACTTC. Translating it yields CASSGGGGVAKNIQYF.

This clonotype was observed at least ten times. The V call is TRBV12-5, the J call TRBJ2-1; D call uncertain. Germline CDR1 and CDR2: LGHNT and FRNRAP. Trimming removed 1 base from V and 4 bases from J, with 11 bases in between. The CDR3 totals 15 residues. CDR3 in DNA: TGTGCTAGTGGTTTGGGAATGGACGGGTACAATGAGCAGTTCTTC. Protein product: CASGLGMDGYNEQFF.

There are many counts of this clonotype. The chain couples TRBV12-3 or TRBV12-4 to TRBJ2-2; 8 bases align to TRBD1. The CDR3 sequence is 17 residues long. Losses at the gene ends were 5 bases for V and 0 bases for J; bases not matched to a gene: 8. The DNA for the CDR3 is TGTGCCAGCAGTCTAGGTGGGACAGGCGCGAACACCGGGGAGCTGTTTTTT. Its translation: CASSLGGTGANTGELFF.

This clonotype came up many times. The chain combines TRBV11-2 with TRBJ2-5, with 10 positions matching TRBD2. V lost 2 bases and J lost 4; bases outside the gene matches: 7. This CDR3 comprises 16 residues. Per the germline V gene, CDR1 is SGHAT and CDR2 is FQNNGV. This chain's CDR3 is CASSLLTTSGLETQYF. CDR3 nucleotides: TGTGCCAGCAGCTTACTGACGACTAGCGGGTTAGAGACCCAGTACTTC.